This T cell receptor beta chain was retrieved from a study of liver allograft versus peripheral blood T cells. Study overall: Transplanted livers held T cell receptor repertoires, and these were compared with repertoires in recipients' peripheral blood. Study-wide results and caveats: As reported, T cell receptor repertoires inside liver allografts differed from those present in peripheral blood.

V shed 5 bases and J shed 8 bases, with 15 bases lying between them. The CDR3 consists of 14 residues. Germline loops: CDR1 SEHNR, CDR2 FQNEAQ (reference sequence). TCRdb reprocessed the reads via MiXCR and lists one record per CDR3 protein. The sample has about 600 distinct CDR3 sequences, roughly 19% seen once. In its sample, this clonotype ranks as large. The antigen is unknown. The genes are TRBV7-9 and TRBJ1-4; unclear D gene. This clonotype was sampled from a human patient who had a liver transplant. Part of the T cell pool may stem from the graft donor. CDR3 in DNA: TGTGCCAGCAGCATTGTGGAGGGAGGGGAAAAACTGTTTTTT. Translated: CASSIVEGGEKLFF.